Reported below is one TCR beta chain. Its antigen is undetermined. Donors were healthy HIV-negative adults without recently reported acute infections or vaccinations. The data derive from a study of shared clonotypes between healthy human individuals. For the study at large: Donors, aged 18 to 49, were a couple of women and three men. Whole-study findings and limits: A few donors showed sharing of approximately 5% of naive CD4 clonotypes. Richness estimates generally favored naive over memory subsets.

Clones were read by immunoSEQ multiplex PCR, and TCRdb kept only the in-frame ones, dropping some. The table shows around 1.5 million clones, with 95% to 99% occurring only once. Trimming took 2 bases from V and 7 from J; bases not matched to a gene: 7. The CDR3 extends over 15 amino acids. CDR1 is SGHDT, CDR2 YYEEEE, per germline. The sequenced sample was naive CD4+ T cells sorted from blood. Subset noted: CD45RA+ positively selected. This chain joins TRBV5-6 and TRBJ2-7; 12 bases fit TRBD2. The receptor's source is a young man in good health. The CDR3 is CASSFLAGGPGEQYF. The CDR3 region has the DNA TGTGCCAGCAGCTTCCTAGCGGGAGGGCCAGGGGAGCAGTACTTC.